This is a list of T cell receptor beta chains from one sample in a study of vaccination effects on CD4 cells after COVID-19. TCRdb keeps only in-frame clones here, not all; method: immunoSEQ multiplex PCR. This sample carries tens of thousands of clones, around 74% of them seen once, and the ten largest clones take around 1.5%. No antigen has been identified for these receptors. The sequences come from CD4+ T cells from PBMCs cultured with HCoV-229E spike peptides, collected after COVID-19 vaccination. The receptor set was obtained from a human donor who received a COVID-19 vaccine. CDR3s include the opening cysteine and the closing phenylalanine or tryptophan. The D gene is left open where the match is weak. Rows give clone size only sometimes, using once, few, many, or a class for an expanded clone.

CDR3 DNA | CDR3 protein | D gene | J gene | clone size | V gene
TGTGCCAGCAGCCAAGAGGGACGCGGGGGGGCAGAGACCCAGTACTTC | CASSQEGRGGAETQYF | TRBD2 | TRBJ2-5 | - | TRBV3-1/TRBV3-2
TGTGCCAGTAGGGGGGACAGGGGCGTAAATCAGCCCCAGCATTTT | CASRGDRGVNQPQHF | TRBD1 | TRBJ1-5 | - | TRBV19
TGTGCCAGCAGCCAAGAACTAGCGGGGGCGCAGGGAGAGCAGTTCTTC | CASSQELAGAQGEQFF | TRBD2 | TRBJ2-1 | - | TRBV14
TGCAGTGCTAGGGGGACAGGGTCGTTCTTC | CSARGTGSFF | TRBD1 | TRBJ2-1 | - | TRBV20-1
TGTGCCAGCCTTTTGCGGGGGGGCAGGGAGACCCAGTACTTC | CASLLRGGRETQYF | TRBD2 | TRBJ2-5 | - | TRBV2
TGTGCCAGCAGAAGGGTTACTCAAGAGACCCAGTACTTC | CASRRVTQETQYF | - | TRBJ2-5 | once | TRBV6-5
TGTGCCACCAGTGACATGCGACAGGGGTACACAGATACGCAGTATTTT | CATSDMRQGYTDTQYF | TRBD1 | TRBJ2-3 | - | TRBV24-1
TGTGCCAGCAGTAGACAGGGCCTTGGCTATGGCTACACCTTC | CASSRQGLGYGYTF | TRBD1 | TRBJ1-2 | - | TRBV6-6
TGTGCCAGCTCACCAAGGACAGGGGAAATCGGGGAGCTGTTTTTT | CASSPRTGEIGELFF | TRBD1 | TRBJ2-2 | - | TRBV18
TGTGCCAGCAGTGATAGGGAAGAGACCCAGTACTTC | CASSDREETQYF | - | TRBJ2-5 | - | TRBV2
TGTGCCAGCAGTCAAGGACAGGGGTATGAAGCTTTCTTT | CASSQGQGYEAFF | TRBD1 | TRBJ1-1 | - | TRBV12-3/TRBV12-4
TGTGCCAGCAGTGAAAGGAGACTAGCCGGCACAGATACGCAGTATTTT | CASSERRLAGTDTQYF | TRBD2 | TRBJ2-3 | once | TRBV6-1
TGCGCCAGCAGCCAAGGCGGGTCAGGGATCACTGAAGCTTTCTTT | CASSQGGSGITEAFF | - | TRBJ1-1 | - | TRBV4-1
TGCGCCAGCAGTGGTACCCTAGATACGCAGTATTTT | CASSGTLDTQYF | - | TRBJ2-3 | once | TRBV10-2
TGTGCCAGCAGCTTAGTGCTAGCGGGGTACGGGGAGACCCAGTACTTC | CASSLVLAGYGETQYF | TRBD2 | TRBJ2-5 | once | TRBV11-2
TGTGCCTTAGGGGGCGGGGGCACAGATACGCAGTATTTT | CALGGGGTDTQYF | - | TRBJ2-3 | - | TRBV2
TGCGCCAGCAGCTTGGTCTCAGGGTCCAATGGCTACACCTTC | CASSLVSGSNGYTF | - | TRBJ1-2 | - | TRBV5-1
TGTGCCAGCAGCAATCAACATAAGACAGGGATCCCAAATCAGCCCCAGCATTTT | CASSNQHKTGIPNQPQHF | - | TRBJ1-5 | - | TRBV21-1
TGCGCCAGCAGCACTGAGGGACAGCAATATGGCTACACCTTC | CASSTEGQQYGYTF | TRBD1 | TRBJ1-2 | - | TRBV5-1
TGTGCCACCAGTGATTCCGGGGGAGGAAACACCATATATTTT | CATSDSGGGNTIYF | - | TRBJ1-3 | - | TRBV24-1
TGTGCCAGCAGCAAAGCCGGCAGGACTGCAGATACGCAGTATTTT | CASSKAGRTADTQYF | - | TRBJ2-3 | - | TRBV21-1
TGTGCCAGCAGCTCGTTAACCGCCGGGGAGCTGTTTTTT | CASSSLTAGELFF | - | TRBJ2-2 | - | TRBV7-3
TGTGCCACCAGTGATGGACTAGTTCAAGAGACCCAGTACTTC | CATSDGLVQETQYF | TRBD2 | TRBJ2-5 | once | TRBV24-1
TGCAGTGCTAGTCGGACGGGGGGGCTATACAATGAGCAGTTCTTC | CSASRTGGLYNEQFF | TRBD2 | TRBJ2-1 | - | TRBV20-1
TGTGCCAGCACAAACATCGCCTATGGCTACACCTTC | CASTNIAYGYTF | - | TRBJ1-2 | few | TRBV2
TGTGCCAGCAGCTTTCAGGGCGGTAGTAATTCACCCCTCCACTTT | CASSFQGGSNSPLHF | - | TRBJ1-6 | - | TRBV6-2/TRBV6-3
TGTGCCAGCAGCAGGGAGGGCTATGGCTACACCTTC | CASSREGYGYTF | - | TRBJ1-2 | few | TRBV7-2
TGTGCCATCAGTGAGAGTCCACAGCCCAATCAGCCCCAGCATTTT | CAISESPQPNQPQHF | - | TRBJ1-5 | - | TRBV10-3
TGTGCCAGCAGTGAGGGGGATACGCAGTATTTT | CASSEGDTQYF | - | TRBJ2-3 | - | TRBV2
TGTGCCAGCAGCTGGAGGGGACAGGGAGAGGCTTTCTTT | CASSWRGQGEAFF | TRBD1 | TRBJ1-1 | once | TRBV7-2
TGTGCCAGCAGCTCATATACAGGGGGCGGGAGCTCTGGGGCCAACGTCCTGACTTTC | CASSSYTGGGSSGANVLTF | TRBD1 | TRBJ2-6 | - | TRBV7-3
TGTGCCAGCAGCTTAAAAAAACAGGGTAATTCACCCCTCCACTTT | CASSLKKQGNSPLHF | - | TRBJ1-6 | - | TRBV7-2
TGTGCCAGCAGCGTAGTGGGGGGTAGCACAGATACGCAGTATTTT | CASSVVGGSTDTQYF | - | TRBJ2-3 | - | TRBV9
TGTGCCACCAGTGATGCGCAGGTCGGGTACCAAGAGACCCAGTACTTC | CATSDAQVGYQETQYF | - | TRBJ2-5 | - | TRBV24-1
TGCGCCAGCAGCGTGGGGACAGGGGTGAACACCGGGGAGCTGTTTTTT | CASSVGTGVNTGELFF | TRBD1 | TRBJ2-2 | few | TRBV5-1
TGTGCCACCAGGGGAGGCAATCAGCCCCAGCATTTT | CATRGGNQPQHF | - | TRBJ1-5 | few | TRBV28
TGTGCCACCCAGGGTCGGGGGAGGAACACCATATATTTT | CATQGRGRNTIYF | - | TRBJ1-3 | large | TRBV19
TGTGCCAGCAGCCCCGGGACTTCCGGCGGGGAGCAGTTCTTC | CASSPGTSGGEQFF | - | TRBJ2-1 | - | TRBV7-3
TGTGCCAGCAGTTCGGGACGGAGTAATGAAAAACTGTTTTTT | CASSSGRSNEKLFF | - | TRBJ1-4 | few | TRBV28
TGCGCCAGCAGCGGACTAGCGGGGGGGAACAATGAGCAGTTCTTC | CASSGLAGGNNEQFF | TRBD2 | TRBJ2-1 | - | TRBV5-1
TGTGCCAGCAGCTTTGGGGTCCAAGAGACCCAGTACTTC | CASSFGVQETQYF | - | TRBJ2-5 | - | TRBV7-2
TGTGCCAGCAGCCTCGGGACAGGGGGTCGAGAGACCCAGTACTTC | CASSLGTGGRETQYF | TRBD1 | TRBJ2-5 | once | TRBV5-6
TGCGCCAGCAGCTTTGCGGGCGTACAGAACACTGAAGCTTTCTTT | CASSFAGVQNTEAFF | - | TRBJ1-1 | - | TRBV5-1
TGCGCCAGCAGCCCTGGGATAGGACATGACAATCAGCCCCAGCATTTT | CASSPGIGHDNQPQHF | - | TRBJ1-5 | - | TRBV4-1
TGTGCCAGCGTACGACAGGGGAGCACAGATACGCAGTATTTT | CASVRQGSTDTQYF | TRBD1 | TRBJ2-3 | - | TRBV6-6
TGTGCCACCAGGGACAGGGGACACGGATATAGCAATCAGCCCCAGCATTTT | CATRDRGHGYSNQPQHF | TRBD1 | TRBJ1-5 | - | TRBV24-1
TGCAGCGTTGCCCCGGGGCCGGACACTGAAGCTTTCTTT | CSVAPGPDTEAFF | - | TRBJ1-1 | - | TRBV29-1
TGCGCCAGTAGAACTGCCCCGGACACTGAAGCTTTCTTT | CASRTAPDTEAFF | - | TRBJ1-1 | - | TRBV5-1
TGTGCCAGCAGAAGCAGGGGCCCAACTAGCACAGATACGCAGTATTTT | CASRSRGPTSTDTQYF | - | TRBJ2-3 | - | TRBV6-6
TGTGCCAGCAGTTCAAGAGACACTGAAGCTTTCTTT | CASSSRDTEAFF | - | TRBJ1-1 | once | TRBV28
TGTGCCAGTAGATTGGATAGCAATCAGCCCCAGCATTTT | CASRLDSNQPQHF | - | TRBJ1-5 | - | TRBV19
TGCGCCAGCAGCTTGGGTGTCGGGGGAATGAACACTGAAGCTTTCTTT | CASSLGVGGMNTEAFF | - | TRBJ1-1 | - | TRBV5-1
TGTGCCTGCGCCCCCGGACAGGGAAATTCACCCCTCCACTTT | CACAPGQGNSPLHF | TRBD1 | TRBJ1-6 | few | TRBV30
TGTGCCAGTAGTTTTGGCAGGGATAGCAATCAGCCCCAGCATTTT | CASSFGRDSNQPQHF | - | TRBJ1-5 | - | TRBV19
TGTGCCAGCGTGGGAGTACGAGGCTACACCTTC | CASVGVRGYTF | - | TRBJ1-2 | - | TRBV6-5
TGCGCCAGCAGCTTGGAACGGGTTCCTGAGGGTGAAGCTTTCTTT | CASSLERVPEGEAFF | - | TRBJ1-1 | - | TRBV5-1
TGTGCCAGCAGTAGACGACAGGGAAAAGGTCAGCCCCAGCATTTT | CASSRRQGKGQPQHF | TRBD1 | TRBJ1-5 | - | TRBV25-1
TGTGCCAGCAGTTCCGGGGGCAATGAGCAGTTCTTC | CASSSGGNEQFF | - | TRBJ2-1 | once | TRBV12-3/TRBV12-4
TGTGCCTGGAGTAAACGACAGGGTTCGCCCCTCCACTTT | CAWSKRQGSPLHF | TRBD1 | TRBJ1-6 | - | TRBV30
TGTGCCAGCAGAAAAGTTAAGCTCCGGGACTGCTTAAGCTCTGGAAACACCATATATTTT | CASRKVKLRDCLSSGNTIYF | - | TRBJ1-3 | - | TRBV27